This TCR beta chain was sequenced in a study of vaccination effects on CD4 cells after COVID-19. CDR3 length equals 17 residues. CDR1 is MNHEY, CDR2 SMNVEV, per germline (reference sequence). The ends lost 4 bases at V and 8 bases at J; junction bases unmatched: 18. The table came from immunoSEQ multiplex PCR; TCRdb's copy has only in-frame clones and leaves some out. The data hold tens of thousands of clones, with 70% to 85% observed a single time. Antigen-specific CD4+ T cells expanded by the ViraFEST assay with viral peptide pools were then sequenced. Investigators separated out CD4+ T cells once around 10 days of culture had passed. Vaccine administered to participants consisted of two doses of either BNT162b2 or mRNA-1273. Note on this clone: The antigen remains undetermined.

The TCR comes from a human donor who received a COVID-19 vaccine. Sequenced material: CD4+ T cells from PBMCs cultured with HCoV-229E spike peptides, taken after COVID-19 vaccination. The chain is built from TRBV27 and TRBJ1-1; 8 bases map to TRBD1. The CDR3 nucleotides read TGTGCCAGCAGTTCCTCCACGTACTTAACAGGGGGAGCCGAAGCTTTCTTT. Its translation: CASSSSTYLTGGAEAFF.